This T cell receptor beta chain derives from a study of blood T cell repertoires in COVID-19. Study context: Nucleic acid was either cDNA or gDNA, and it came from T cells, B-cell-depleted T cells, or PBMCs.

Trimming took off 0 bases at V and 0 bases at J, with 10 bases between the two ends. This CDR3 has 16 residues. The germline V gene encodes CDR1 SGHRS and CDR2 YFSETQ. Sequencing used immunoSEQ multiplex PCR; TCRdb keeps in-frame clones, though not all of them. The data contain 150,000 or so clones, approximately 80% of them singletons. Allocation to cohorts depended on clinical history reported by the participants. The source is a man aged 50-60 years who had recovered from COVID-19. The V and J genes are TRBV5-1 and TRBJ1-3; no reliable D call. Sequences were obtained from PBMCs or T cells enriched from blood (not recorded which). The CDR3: CASSLGAANSGNTIYF. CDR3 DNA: TGCGCCAGCAGCTTGGGGGCTGCTAACTCTGGAAACACCATATATTTT.